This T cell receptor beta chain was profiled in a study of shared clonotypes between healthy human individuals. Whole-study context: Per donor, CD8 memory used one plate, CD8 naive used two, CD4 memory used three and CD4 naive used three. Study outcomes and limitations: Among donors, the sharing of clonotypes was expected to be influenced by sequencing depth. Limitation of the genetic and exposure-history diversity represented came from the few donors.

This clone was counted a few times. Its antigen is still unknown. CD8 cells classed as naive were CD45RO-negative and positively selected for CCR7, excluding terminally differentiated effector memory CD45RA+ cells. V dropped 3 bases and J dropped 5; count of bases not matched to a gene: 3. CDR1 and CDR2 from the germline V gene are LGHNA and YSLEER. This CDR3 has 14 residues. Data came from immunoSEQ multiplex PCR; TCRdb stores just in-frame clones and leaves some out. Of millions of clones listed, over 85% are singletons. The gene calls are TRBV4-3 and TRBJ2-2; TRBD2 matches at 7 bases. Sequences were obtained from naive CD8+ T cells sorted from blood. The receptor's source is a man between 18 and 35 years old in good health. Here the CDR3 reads CASSQWEGTGELFF. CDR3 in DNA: TGCGCCAGCAGCCAGTGGGAGGGAACCGGGGAGCTGTTTTTT.